This T cell receptor (beta chain) appears in the sequencing data of a study of shared clonotypes between healthy human individuals. The study's findings and limits: Clonotypes shared by all four sorted-subset donors had higher generation probabilities than non-shared clonotypes.

Details on this clone: The antigen is not known.

Donors were healthy HIV-negative adults without recent acute infections or vaccinations. The donors were all Caucasian adults (living in Nashville, Tennessee). Trimming took 0 bases from V and 2 from J, leaving 10 bases between them. Per the germline V gene, CDR1 is SGHRS and CDR2 is YFSETQ. This CDR3 comprises 15 residues. As originally analysed: Junction-only sequences without quality scores were provided by ImmunoSEQ, so filtering was different. The data were produced by immunoSEQ multiplex PCR, yet TCRdb's version contains in-frame clones alone and is incomplete. D and trimming were read from the DNA, whereas the V and J calls and clone size are those reported in that table. The data show 2.5 million or so clones, with 90% to 95% seen just once and roughly 0.14% held by the top ten.

The TCR was taken from a man aged 18 to 30 in good health. J is TRBJ2-3 and V is TRBV5-1, with D possibly being TRBD1 (5 bases). The sequencing sample was made of naive CD4+ T cells sorted from blood. The subset denotes: CD45RA+ positively selected. The CDR3 sequence: CASSLGAGPTDTQYF. The DNA of the CDR3 is TGCGCCAGCAGCTTGGGGGCAGGGCCCACAGATACGCAGTATTTT.